This section outlines one TCR beta chain sequence together with its context. Trimming shortened V by 0 bases and J by 2 bases, and 11 bases separated the two germline ends. Germline V CDR1 and CDR2: MNHEY, SVGAGI. This CDR3 contains 15 residues. The source of the sample is a study of blood T cell repertoires in COVID-19. Study as a whole: Some COVID-19 samples were acute and others convalescent; all came from the United States, Italy and Spain. Nucleic acid was either cDNA or gDNA, and it came from T cells, B-cell-depleted T cells, or PBMCs.

Seattle researchers signed up patients amid active infection and tracked them longitudinally. Original data processing: Amplification with reference gene primers provided the estimates of nucleated cell counts. This table comes from immunoSEQ multiplex PCR, and its TCRdb copy is limited to in-frame clones, with some not included. For V, J and clone size, that table is used; D and trimming come from the DNA. This table holds 290,000 or so clones, approximately 89% found once. This chain uses TRBV6-5 with TRBJ2-7; TRBD2 might be the D (6 bases). This receptor was obtained from a woman aged 25 to 39 with COVID-19, enrolled during active disease. The sample comprised peripheral blood. This chain's CDR3 is CASSYSAGGTYEQYF. The CDR3 DNA is TGTGCCAGCAGTTACTCAGCGGGCGGTACCTACGAGCAGTACTTC.